Below, 11 T cell receptor beta chains from the same sample are listed, as sequenced in a study of cytomegalovirus exposure and HLA in healthy donors. The PCR used 60 Vbeta and 13 Jbeta primers. Generated by immunoSEQ multiplex PCR, the TCRdb table keeps only in-frame clones and is missing some. Of some 180,000 clones listed, 65% to 85% are singletons. Sample: PBMCs. The receptors stem from a girl aged 5-17 years in good health and CMV-seropositive.

The chain is built from TRBV27 and TRBJ2-2, with D maybe TRBD2 (5 bases). The V and J ends lost 5 bases and 6 bases respectively, with 22 bases between them. Germline CDR1 MNHEY, CDR2 SMNVEV (reference sequence). CDR3 length: 17 residues. CDR3 nucleotide sequence: TGTGCCAGCAGTCGACTCCTAGACTATCCAAGCGCCGGGGAGCTGTTTTTT. The encoded protein is CASSRLLDYPSAGELFF.

The CDR3 loop reads CASSGSQGVVRFEQYF. In nucleotides, the CDR3 is TGTGCCAGCAGTGGGTCACAGGGAGTAGTCAGATTCGAGCAGTACTTC. The V and J genes are TRBV6-6 and TRBJ2-7; perhaps TRBD1 as D (6 bases). The CDR3 sequence is 16 residues long. Germline assignment: CDR1 MNHNY and CDR2 SVGAGI (reference sequence). Deletions cut 5 bases from V and 6 bases from J, with 23 bases between.

V is TRBV19 and J is TRBJ1-1, with unresolved D. Per germline, CDR1 LNHDA and CDR2 SQIVND (reference sequence). V was clipped by 4 bases and J by 2 bases, with 17 bases between them. This CDR3 is built from 16 residues. The CDR3 loop reads CASSTSFKQINTEAFF. Written as DNA, the CDR3 is TGTGCCAGTAGTACCTCTTTCAAACAGATTAACACTGAAGCTTTCTTT.

This clone was observed a handful of times. The DNA of the CDR3 is TGCAGCGTGCCGGGAACAGGGGGGTTGAACACTGAAGCTTTCTTT. Its translation is CSVPGTGGLNTEAFF. V usage is TRBV29-1 and J usage is TRBJ1-1, with 8 bases aligning to TRBD1. Losses at the gene ends were 6 bases for V and 0 bases for J; bases not matched to a gene: 9. This CDR3 spans 15 amino acids. Germline V gene data show CDR1 as SQVTM and CDR2 as ANQGSEA.

As DNA, the CDR3 is TGTGCCAGCAGCTTAAAACTGTCGACAGGAACCCCGCCCTATGGCTACACCTTC. Translating gives CASSLKLSTGTPPYGYTF. V and J are TRBV7-9 and TRBJ1-2; maybe TRBD1 (6 bases). The CDR3 loop spans 18 amino acids. Germline CDR1 reads SEHNR; CDR2 reads FQNEAQ (reference sequence). Trimming took 2 bases from V and 4 from J, leaving 23 bases between them.

The chain joins TRBV7-9 to TRBJ1-4; the match to TRBD1 covers 10 bases. Germline CDR1 and CDR2: SEHNR and FQNEAQ (reference sequence). The CDR3 totals 18 residues. V lost 5 bases to trimming and J lost 4 bases; unmatched junction nucleotides: 13. CDR3 sequence (DNA): TGTGCCAGCAGCCTGAAACCGGGACAGGGGCGATATAATGAAAAACTGTTTTTT. This gives the protein CASSLKPGQGRYNEKLFF.

The chain employs TRBV7-9 and TRBJ2-7; perhaps TRBD2 as D (6 bases). This CDR3 has 13 amino acids. V gave up 5 bases and J gave up 3 bases, with 11 bases separating them. Germline V gene data show CDR1 as SEHNR and CDR2 as FQNEAQ (reference sequence). CDR3 coding DNA: TGTGCCAGCAGCACCGGGACTCTCTACGAGCAGTACTTC. It translates to CASSTGTLYEQYF.

The rearrangement uses TRBV5-1 and TRBJ2-3, with D maybe TRBD2 (6 bases). The CDR3 length is 14 residues. V lost 3 bases, J lost 6 bases, and 14 bases lay in between. Germline V gene data show CDR1 as SGHRS and CDR2 as YFSETQ. In nucleotides, the CDR3 is TGCGCCAGCAGCTCGCTCGGGGGTTGGGATACGCAGTATTTT. The encoded protein is CASSSLGGWDTQYF.

This clone was recorded only once. This chain links TRBV6-1 with TRBJ2-2; 11 nucleotides line up with TRBD1. The CDR3 contains 14 residues. CDR1 MNHNS and CDR2 SASEGT come from the germline V gene. With V trimmed by 11 bases and J by 6 bases, 8 bases remained unmatched. CDR3 in DNA: TGTGCCGCGAGGGACAGGGGGTGGGCCGGGGAGCTGTTTTTT. Its protein is CAARDRGWAGELFF.

The chain carries TRBV29-1 and TRBJ2-7, with TRBD2 identical over 7 bases. CDR1 is SQVTM and CDR2 is ANQGSEA in the germline V gene. The CDR3 length is 13 residues. Germline trimming cut 3 bases from V and 5 bases from J; bases unmatched to any gene: 7. CDR3 DNA sequence: TGCAGCGTTGATGGCGGGAGTACCCACGAGCAGTACTTC. It codes for CSVDGGSTHEQYF.

V usage is TRBV11-2 and J usage is TRBJ2-7, with D possibly matching TRBD2 (6 bases). This CDR3 spans 14 amino acids. Trimming pared 1 base from V and 3 bases from J, leaving 10 bases between. CDR1 is SGHAT, CDR2 FQNNGV, per germline. The CDR3 loop reads CASSLVGGVYEQYF. The CDR3 DNA follows: TGTGCCAGCAGCTTAGTCGGGGGAGTCTACGAGCAGTACTTC.